The 17 T cell receptor beta chains given below trace back to one sample, sequenced in a study of T cell responses to AZD1222 COVID-19 vaccine. Profiled with immunoSEQ multiplex PCR; TCRdb holds only in-frame clones, not every one. The data contain 100,000 to 150,000 clones, roughly 84% of them singletons. The starting material was peripheral blood, obtained on day 0 of AZD1222 vaccination. The receptors stem from an adult in good health.

The chain links TRBV2 to TRBJ1-5, with 10 bases identical to TRBD1. This CDR3 is 15 amino acids long. From germline, CDR1 is SNHLY and CDR2 FYNNEI. J gave up 5 bases and V 5 bases, and 6 bases lay outside the gene matches. CDR3 amino acids: CASSTGDRGHQPQHF. The CDR3 DNA sequence: TGTGCCAGCAGTACTGGGGACAGGGGCCATCAGCCCCAGCATTTT.

V usage is TRBV2 and J usage is TRBJ1-3; unclear D gene. The CDR3 is 11 residues long. Germline-derived CDR1 and CDR2 are SNHLY and FYNNEI. The V end lost 3 bases, the J end lost 6 bases, and 3 bases lay between the germline ends. CDR3 residues: CASSDQNTIYF. CDR3 bases: TGTGCCAGCAGTGACCAAAACACCATATATTTT.

The rearrangement joins TRBV28 to TRBJ2-2, with D uncertain. Germline CDR1 MDHEN, CDR2 SYDVKM. The CDR3 has 14 amino acids. Trimming shortened V by 2 bases and J by 5 bases, and 9 bases separated the two germline ends. As DNA, the CDR3 is TGTGCCAGCAGTTTAAGTTTTCGGACCGGGGAGCTGTTTTTT. This translates into CASSLSFRTGELFF.

This rearrangement joins TRBV4-1 to TRBJ2-3; 8 bases are shared with TRBD1. CDR3 size: 16 residues. Germline CDR1 and CDR2: MGHRA and YSYEKL. V gave up 2 bases and J gave up 6 bases; unmatched junction bases: 10. CDR3 residues: CASSQLGQGPADTQYF. For the CDR3, the DNA is TGCGCCAGCAGCCAACTCGGACAGGGCCCTGCGGATACGCAGTATTTT.

This clone appeared once. The chain carries TRBV7-6 and TRBJ2-5; the D is unclear. This CDR3 has 15 amino acids. V was pared by 0 bases and J by 1 base, with 9 bases between. Looked up from germline, CDR1 is SGHVS and CDR2 is FNYEAQ. CDR3 protein: CASSLAPERQETQYF. CDR3 coding DNA: TGTGCCAGCAGCTTAGCACCGGAACGCCAAGAGACCCAGTACTTC.

The gene calls are TRBV18 and TRBJ1-1; 12 nucleotides match TRBD1. This CDR3 spans 15 amino acids. V dropped 5 bases and J dropped 5; count of bases not matched to a gene: 6. CDR1 KGHSH and CDR2 LQKENI come from the germline V gene. The CDR3 nucleotides are TGTGCCAGCTCATCGGGACAGGGGGCGGGAACTGAAGCTTTCTTT. Translated, it gives CASSSGQGAGTEAFF.

This clone has only one observation. The V and J genes are TRBV6-5 and TRBJ1-5, with D possibly matching TRBD1 (5 bases). This CDR3 spans 13 amino acids. V was cut by 8 bases and J by 12 bases, with 20 bases left in between. Germline V gene data show CDR1 as MNHEY and CDR2 as SVGAGI. For the CDR3, the DNA is TGTGCCAGCGCCGCCTTTGGGGGGTCGGACCAGCATTTT. Protein product: CASAAFGGSDQHF.

The chain recombines TRBV7-7 with TRBJ1-4, with D uncertain. The CDR3 sequence is 13 residues long. Germline CDR1 and CDR2: SSHAT and FNYEAQ (reference sequence). The ends were cut back, 3 bases at V and 0 bases at J, with 2 bases in the middle. The CDR3 nucleotides read TGTGCCAGCAGCTTGACAACTAATGAAAAACTGTTTTTT. Residues: CASSLTTNEKLFF.

This chain links TRBV5-1 with TRBJ2-2, with a possible D match to TRBD1 (5 bases). The CDR3 spans 15 residues. Germline values: CDR1 SGHRS, CDR2 YFSETQ. The ends were cut back, 0 bases at V and 4 bases at J, with 10 bases in the middle. The CDR3 nucleotides read TGCGCCAGCAGCTTGGCGGTCAGGGTCACCGGGGAGCTGTTTTTT. Protein product: CASSLAVRVTGELFF.

The chain couples TRBV14 to TRBJ2-6; D is undetermined. The V end lost 6 bases, the J end lost 0 bases, and 6 bases lay between the germline ends. This CDR3 is built from 14 residues. CDR1 and CDR2 (germline): SGHDN, FVKESK. CDR3 amino acids: CASSPSSGANVLTF. In nucleotides, the CDR3 is TGTGCCAGCAGTCCGAGCTCTGGGGCCAACGTCCTGACTTTC.

The chain employs TRBV4-1 and TRBJ1-3; 7 bases align to TRBD1. Germline V gene lookup returns CDR1 MGHRA and CDR2 YSYEKL. The ends lost 4 bases at V and 0 bases at J; junction bases unmatched: 6. This CDR3 comprises 16 residues. The CDR3 spells CASSLTGPHSGNTIYF. DNA of the CDR3: TGCGCCAGCAGCCTGACAGGGCCCCACTCTGGAAACACCATATATTTT.

The CDR3 region is CASSVAGTWGQPQHF. The CDR3 DNA reads as TGTGCCAGTAGTGTCGCCGGGACGTGGGGCCAGCCCCAGCATTTT. The chain links TRBV19 to TRBJ1-5; a weak D match, TRBD1 (5 bases). Looked up from germline, CDR1 is LNHDA and CDR2 is SQIVND (reference sequence). The CDR3 covers 15 residues. The germline V and J ends were trimmed by 5 bases and 7 bases, with 18 bases remaining between them.

The chain combines TRBV6-5 with TRBJ1-2; 9 nucleotides line up with TRBD1. Germline V gene data show CDR1 as MNHEY and CDR2 as SVGAGI. This CDR3 has 13 amino acids. The J segment lost 9 bases and the V segment lost 5 bases, leaving 7 bases of the junction unmatched. The DNA for the CDR3 is TGTGCCAGCAGTCCAACAGGGGGCTGGAGCTACACCTTC. Translated, it gives CASSPTGGWSYTF.

The chain uses TRBV10-3 and TRBJ2-3; TRBD1 aligns across 7 bases. The CDR3 length is 16 residues. In germline, CDR1 is ENHRY, CDR2 SYGVKD. With V trimmed by 2 bases and J by 1 base, 6 bases remained unmatched. CDR3 in amino acids: CAISEDRDSGTDTQYF. CDR3 DNA: TGTGCCATCAGTGAGGACCGGGACAGCGGCACAGATACGCAGTATTTT.

The V call is TRBV5-1, the J call TRBJ1-2; D perhaps matches TRBD1 (6 bases). This CDR3 spans 17 amino acids. V gave up 0 bases and J gave up 5 bases, with 20 bases separating them. Germline V gene sequence: CDR1 SGHRS, CDR2 YFSETQ. The CDR3 loop is CASSLEAGDSASYGYTF. CDR3 DNA sequence: TGCGCCAGCAGCTTGGAGGCAGGGGATTCCGCCTCATATGGCTACACCTTC. The complete variable domain, with remaining parts taken from reference TRBV5-1 and TRBJ1-2, reads KAGVTQTPRYLIKTRGQQVTLSCSPISGHRSVSWYQQTPGQGLQFLFEYFSETQRNKGNFPGRFSGRQFSNSRSEMNVSTLELGDSALYLCASSLEAGDSASYGYTFGSGTRLTVV.

In this sample, this clone turned up once. The chain links TRBV27 to TRBJ2-7; D not certain. The V and J ends lost 2 bases and 6 bases respectively, with 8 bases between them. CDR3 size: 12 residues. Germline CDR1 is MNHEY and CDR2 is SMNVEV (reference sequence). CDR3: CASSLDGGEQYF. For the CDR3, the DNA is TGTGCCAGCAGTTTAGATGGTGGCGAGCAGTACTTC.

The chain couples TRBV25-1 to TRBJ1-3; D remains ambiguous. Per germline, CDR1 MGHDK and CDR2 SYGVNS. The CDR3 length is 16 residues. V was trimmed by 3 bases and J by 0 bases, leaving 12 bases between them. The CDR3 sequence: CASSEWGGSSGNTIYF. In DNA, the CDR3 is TGTGCCAGCAGTGAGTGGGGTGGTAGCTCTGGAAACACCATATATTTT.